Listed below are T cell receptor beta chains from one sample, sequenced in a study of T cell repertoires in cytomegalovirus infection. TCRdb redid the calling of the reads with MiXCR, one entry per CDR3 protein. The data contain about 530,000 distinct CDR3 sequences, about 26% of them seen just once; the ten biggest clones take up roughly 13%. The sequenced material came from PBMCs. The receptor source for this set is a human donor in good health (CMV status not recorded). Some clones in this sample may be carry-over from other donors' samples. Each CDR3 is given without its conserved first and last residue.

j_gene: TRBJ2-7
v_gene: TRBV28
CDR3aa: ASSFWSGGVVEQY

j_gene: TRBJ1-3
v_gene: TRBV11-2
CDR3aa: ASSHGTGSGNTIY

j_gene: TRBJ2-1
v_gene: TRBV7-3
CDR3aa: ASSQLAGERNEQF

j_gene: TRBJ1-1
v_gene: TRBV10-3
CDR3aa: AISARGGQLSGTEAF

j_gene: TRBJ1-2
v_gene: TRBV12-3/TRBV12-4
CDR3aa: ASAKTPGPYGYT

j_gene: TRBJ2-2
v_gene: TRBV28
CDR3aa: ASSLDGLAGVNTGELF

j_gene: TRBJ1-3
v_gene: TRBV7-9
CDR3aa: ASSYLTGSGNTIY

j_gene: TRBJ1-5
v_gene: TRBV12-3/TRBV12-4
CDR3aa: ASSTGQGLQPQH

j_gene: TRBJ2-1
v_gene: TRBV5-5
CDR3aa: ASSWVAGARASYNEQF

j_gene: TRBJ1-6
v_gene: TRBV28
CDR3aa: ASTFGGDDGTNSPLH

j_gene: TRBJ2-7
v_gene: TRBV19
CDR3aa: ASSTDRGLEQY

j_gene: TRBJ1-4
v_gene: TRBV4-1
CDR3aa: ASSRQGANEKLF

j_gene: TRBJ2-1
v_gene: TRBV2
CDR3aa: ASGGQGNNEQF